A single sample gave rise to the 23 T cell receptor beta chains below, sequenced in a study of T-cell reconstitution after alpha-beta-depleted transplantation in children. During its preparation, the TCRbeta library received unique molecular identifiers. TCRdb independently ran MiXCR on the PCR reads; one entry per CDR3 protein. The repertoire holds approximately 510,000 distinct CDR3 sequences, with around 20% as singletons. The sequences come from PBMCs from the stem cell graft donor, collected from the stem cell graft. Receptors were obtained from a human donor who donated a stem cell graft to a child with acute lymphoblastic leukemia.

This clonotype was seen a few times. The V call is TRBV25-1, the J call TRBJ2-7; 12 bases fit TRBD2. This CDR3 has 13 residues. Germline values: CDR1 MGHDK, CDR2 SYGVNS. J was trimmed by 6 bases and V by 9 bases; bases with no gene match: 6. The chain's CDR3 is CASTPGLAGEQYF. For the CDR3, the DNA is TGTGCCAGTACACCGGGACTAGCGGGCGAGCAGTACTTC.

This clonotype was seen at least ten times. The chain combines TRBV11-3 with TRBJ2-3; the match to TRBD1 covers 10 bases. Germline CDR1 is SGHNT and CDR2 is YENEEA. The junction had 3 bases not matched to a gene; V was cut back by 4 bases and J by 2 bases. This CDR3 has 15 residues. The DNA of the CDR3 is TGTGCCAGCAGCTCGGGACAGGGGTTCACAGATACGCAGTATTTT. Its protein is CASSSGQGFTDTQYF.

V gene TRBV7-9 combines with J gene TRBJ1-5; TRBD1 matches 8 bases. Germline V lookup: CDR1 SEHNR, CDR2 FQNEAQ (reference sequence). The V gene end was trimmed by 3 bases and the J gene end by 5 bases; junction bases not matched to a gene: 6. This CDR3 has 15 residues. CDR3 in DNA: TGTGCCAGCAGCTTTACCAGGGGGCATGATCAGCCCCAGCATTTT. Translation: CASSFTRGHDQPQHF.

This clonotype showed up just a few times. CDR3: CASSPTPGRNEQFF. Written as DNA, the CDR3 is TGTGCCAGCAGCCCGACCCCAGGGCGCAATGAGCAGTTCTTC. The chain couples TRBV5-6 to TRBJ2-1; D perhaps matches TRBD1 (5 bases). The germline gives CDR1 SGHDT, CDR2 YYEEEE. The CDR3 loop spans 14 amino acids. V lost 4 bases and J lost 6, with 14 bases in between.

The chain couples TRBV12-3 or TRBV12-4 to TRBJ1-5; 8 positions match TRBD1. V lost 3 bases, J lost 0 bases, and 4 bases stayed unmatched. The CDR3 is 16 residues long. CDR3 region: CASSFTTGDSNQPQHF. DNA for the CDR3: TGTGCCAGCAGTTTCACGACAGGGGATAGCAATCAGCCCCAGCATTTT.

This clonotype was counted only a few times. J is TRBJ1-1 and V is TRBV7-2; D may be TRBD1 (5 bases). Looked up from germline, CDR1 is SGHTA and CDR2 is FQGNSA. Deletions cut 4 bases from V and 1 base from J, with 13 bases between. CDR3 length: 15 amino acids. The CDR3 loop reads CASSSSVGGNTEAFF. Here the CDR3 DNA reads TGTGCCAGCAGCTCCTCGGTTGGGGGGAACACTGAAGCTTTCTTT.

This clonotype came up many times. V gene TRBV7-2 combines with J gene TRBJ1-2; D remains unclear. CDR1 is SGHTA, CDR2 FQGNSA, per germline. The CDR3 totals 13 residues. V lost 1 base to trimming and J lost 2 bases, with 5 bases between them. The chain's CDR3 is CASSLVGNYGYTF. The CDR3 region has the DNA TGTGCCAGCAGCTTAGTCGGAAACTATGGCTACACCTTC.

The chain couples TRBV20-1 to TRBJ2-1, with a weak D call TRBD1 (6 bases). The length of the CDR3 is 16 residues. CDR1 and CDR2 (germline): DFQATT, SNEGSKA (reference sequence). The germline V and J ends were trimmed by 5 bases and 8 bases, with 25 bases remaining between them. CDR3 nucleotides: TGCAGTGCTCGATCAACAGGGCTCTACATTAAGGATGAGCAGTTCTTC. Translated: CSARSTGLYIKDEQFF.

The chain has TRBV9 and TRBJ2-5, with TRBD1 matching over 7 bases. This CDR3 is 13 amino acids long. From germline, CDR1 is SGDLS and CDR2 YYNGEE. The trim removed 4 bases at V and 4 bases at J, leaving 4 bases unmatched. The chain's CDR3 is CASSPWDRETQYF. The CDR3 DNA reads TGTGCCAGCAGCCCATGGGACAGAGAGACCCAGTACTTC.

The V gene is TRBV6-5, the J gene TRBJ2-1; D is possibly TRBD1 (5 bases). The CDR3 spans 15 residues. V was clipped by 4 bases and J by 2 bases, with 12 bases between them. Germline CDR1 and CDR2: MNHEY and SVGAGI. CDR3 residues: CASSFDSRPYNEQFF. The DNA of the CDR3 is TGTGCCAGCAGTTTCGACAGTCGGCCCTACAATGAGCAGTTCTTC.

This clonotype was recorded a few times. This sequence joins TRBV7-9 and TRBJ2-4; tentatively, D is TRBD1 or TRBD2 (6 bases each). This CDR3 has 17 amino acids. The ends were cut back, 5 bases at V and 0 bases at J, with 17 bases in the middle. CDR1 and CDR2 from the germline V gene are SEHNR and FQNEAQ (reference sequence). In DNA form, the CDR3 reads TGTGCCAGCAGCCCCTTGGGGGGCGGGGTAGCCAAAAACATTCAGTACTTC. Its protein product is CASSPLGGGVAKNIQYF.

This clonotype appeared a few times. The chain employs TRBV12-3 or TRBV12-4 and TRBJ2-4, with unresolved D. Trimming removed 3 bases at V and 7 bases at J, with 7 bases between. This CDR3 spans 12 amino acids. The CDR3 DNA sequence: TGTGCCAGCAGTTTGTGGGTTAACATTCAGTACTTC. It encodes CASSLWVNIQYF.

This chain uses TRBV25-1 with TRBJ2-3, with D perhaps being TRBD1 or TRBD2 (5 bases each). The CDR3 covers 19 residues. Trimming took off 2 bases at V and 4 bases at J, with 25 bases between the two ends. The germline CDR1 and CDR2 sequences are MGHDK and SYGVNS. Written as DNA, the CDR3 is TGTGCCAGCAGTGAAAGCACCTATGTTTTTGGAGGCAGGGCAGATACGCAGTATTTT. This sequence encodes CASSESTYVFGGRADTQYF.

This clonotype was counted between two and nine times. This sequence joins TRBV9 and TRBJ2-2, with D unresolved. V was shortened by 2 bases and J by 5 bases, with 7 bases between the two germline ends. This CDR3 region has 13 residues. The V gene's germline CDR1 is SGDLS and CDR2 YYNGEE. This chain's CDR3 is CASSVGSTGELFF. Here the CDR3 DNA reads TGTGCCAGCAGCGTGGGCTCTACCGGGGAGCTGTTTTTT.

A few counts support this clonotype. The chain combines TRBV27 with TRBJ2-7, with 7 bases identical to TRBD1. CDR3 length: 15 residues. The germline V gene encodes CDR1 MNHEY and CDR2 SMNVEV (reference sequence). V lost 1 base, J lost 2 bases, and 5 bases stayed unmatched. CDR3 in DNA: TGTGCCAGCAGTTTATATAGGGACAGACCCTACGAGCAGTACTTC. Its translation: CASSLYRDRPYEQYF.

This clonotype came up a few times. The chain recombines TRBV20-1 with TRBJ2-7; 9 positions match TRBD1. Unmatched junction bases numbered 7, after V lost 5 bases and J lost 5 bases. Germline V gives CDR1 DFQATT, CDR2 SNEGSKA (reference sequence). This CDR3 comprises 13 residues. The CDR3 sequence: CSAGDRAAHEQYF. CDR3 nucleotides: TGCAGTGCTGGGGACAGGGCAGCCCACGAGCAGTACTTC.

The chain has TRBV6-4 and TRBJ2-1; no clear D gene. The CDR3 runs 13 residues. V lost 0 bases and J 8 bases, leaving 8 bases between the germline ends. Germline assignment: CDR1 MRHNA and CDR2 SNTAGT. The CDR3 loop is CASSDSPPDEQFF. In DNA form, the CDR3 reads TGTGCCAGCAGTGACTCCCCCCCGGATGAGCAGTTCTTC.

This chain connects TRBV6-1 to TRBJ1-3; TRBD1 aligns across 7 bases. V lost 6 bases, J lost 1 base, and 6 bases stayed unmatched. Germline V gene data show CDR1 as MNHNS and CDR2 as SASEGT. The CDR3 contains 15 residues. CDR3 coding DNA: TGTGCCAGCAGCCCTGACAGGGTTTCTGGAAACACCATATATTTT. It codes for CASSPDRVSGNTIYF.

The J gene is TRBJ2-7, the V gene TRBV5-5; 10 bases agree with TRBD2. Looked up from germline, CDR1 is SGHKS and CDR2 is YYEKEE (reference sequence). The CDR3 consists of 12 residues. V lost 7 bases to trimming and J lost 4 bases; unmatched junction nucleotides: 2. The CDR3 spells CASLAGVYEQYF. CDR3 DNA: TGTGCCAGCCTAGCGGGAGTATACGAGCAGTACTTC.

This chain joins TRBV30 and TRBJ2-7; 7 nucleotides align to TRBD1. Germline V gives CDR1 GTSNPN, CDR2 SVGIG (reference sequence). The V gene end was trimmed by 8 bases and the J gene end by 4 bases; junction bases not matched to a gene: 8. The CDR3 length is 12 residues. CDR3 nucleotides: TGTGCCGCAACGATGACAGGGTACGAGCAGTACTTC. Its protein product is CAATMTGYEQYF.

This clonotype was counted only a few times. The chain combines TRBV6-1 with TRBJ2-3; 15 nucleotides align to TRBD2. The length of the CDR3 is 16 residues. V was clipped by 7 bases and J by 5 bases; unmatched bases: 7. Germline V gives CDR1 MNHNS, CDR2 SASEGT. The CDR3 DNA reads as TGTGCCAGCAATGAGGGACTAGCGGGAGGTCAAGATACGCAGTATTTT. Amino acid sequence: CASNEGLAGGQDTQYF.

This chain connects TRBV29-1 to TRBJ2-1; 7 bases map to TRBD1. The ends lost 8 bases at V and 3 bases at J; junction bases unmatched: 4. The CDR3 runs to 12 residues. Germline values: CDR1 SQVTM, CDR2 ANQGSEA. DNA for the CDR3: TGCAGCCATACAGGGGACTACAATGAGCAGTTCTTC. Amino acid sequence: CSHTGDYNEQFF.

The gene calls are TRBV6-1 and TRBJ2-7, with 12 bases identical to TRBD2. V was pared by 5 bases and J by 7 bases, with 9 bases of the junction left unmatched. Per the germline V gene, CDR1 is MNHNS and CDR2 is SASEGT. The CDR3 spans 15 residues. CDR3: CASSPRGLAGPEQYF. In DNA, the CDR3 is TGTGCCAGCAGTCCCCGGGGACTAGCGGGCCCTGAGCAGTACTTC.